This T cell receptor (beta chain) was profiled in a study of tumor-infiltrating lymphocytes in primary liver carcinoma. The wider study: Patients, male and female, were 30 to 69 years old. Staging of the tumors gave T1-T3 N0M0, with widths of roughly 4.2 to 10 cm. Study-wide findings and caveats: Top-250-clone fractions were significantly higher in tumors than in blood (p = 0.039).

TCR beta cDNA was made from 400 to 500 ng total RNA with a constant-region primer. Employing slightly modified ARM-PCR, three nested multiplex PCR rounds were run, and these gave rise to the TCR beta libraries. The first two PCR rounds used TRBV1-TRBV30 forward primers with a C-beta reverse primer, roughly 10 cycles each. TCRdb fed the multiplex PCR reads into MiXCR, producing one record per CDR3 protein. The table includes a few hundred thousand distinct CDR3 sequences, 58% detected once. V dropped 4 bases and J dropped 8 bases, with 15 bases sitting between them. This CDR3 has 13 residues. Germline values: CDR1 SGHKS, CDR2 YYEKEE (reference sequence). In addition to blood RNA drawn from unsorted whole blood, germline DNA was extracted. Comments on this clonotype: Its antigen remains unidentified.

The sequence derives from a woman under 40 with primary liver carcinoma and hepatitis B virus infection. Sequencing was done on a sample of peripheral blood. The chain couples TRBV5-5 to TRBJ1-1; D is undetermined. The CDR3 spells CASSPTGPGEAFF. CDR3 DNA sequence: TGTGCCAGCAGCCCGACCGGGCCTGGAGAAGCTTTCTTT.